This T cell receptor (beta chain) came from a study of T-cell reconstitution after alpha-beta-depleted transplantation in children. Molecular barcoding with unique molecular identifiers was used for the TCRbeta library. TCRdb re-derived calls from the PCR reads in MiXCR, one entry per CDR3 protein. This repertoire shows about 640,000 distinct CDR3 sequences, approximately 15% found once; its top ten account for about 1.1%. With 4 bases removed from V and 1 base from J, the gap between germline ends came to 22 bases. From germline, CDR1 is KGHDR and CDR2 SFDVKD. CDR3 length: 19 residues. The sequenced sample was PBMCs from the stem cell graft donor, obtained from the stem cell graft. The chain links TRBV24-1 to TRBJ2-4; D may be TRBD1 or TRBD2 (6 bases each). The receptor was derived from a human donor who donated a stem cell graft to a child with acute myeloid leukemia. DNA of the CDR3: TGTGCCACCAGTGACTGGGAAAGTGCGGGACAATCGGCCAAAAACATTCAGTACTTC. This sequence encodes CATSDWESAGQSAKNIQYF.